One sample yielded the 30 T cell receptor beta chains listed below, sequenced in a study of blood T cell repertoires in COVID-19. The protocol was immunoSEQ multiplex PCR, while the TCRdb copy is restricted to in-frame clones and leaves out a portion. The data contain about 60,000 clones, 76% of them singletons. Sequenced: peripheral blood. Receptors originate from a man between 50 and 59 years old with active or convalescent COVID-19.

The J gene is TRBJ1-2, the V gene TRBV19; possible D gene TRBD1, 6 bases. The germline CDR1 and CDR2 sequences are LNHDA and SQIVND (reference sequence). V gave up 0 bases and J gave up 7 bases, with 15 bases separating them. This CDR3 region has 15 residues. The CDR3 region has the DNA TGTGCCAGTAGTATAGATCAGGAGACAGGTGCTGGCTACACCTTC. Translation gives CASSIDQETGAGYTF.

The chain joins TRBV7-3 to TRBJ2-5, with D maybe TRBD2 (7 bases). The CDR3 has 16 amino acids. Germline V gene lookup returns CDR1 SGHTA and CDR2 FQGTGA. The V end was cut by 3 bases, the J end by 1 base, with 15 bases between. The CDR3 loop reads CASSLWAGATQETQYF. In nucleotides, the CDR3 is TGTGCCAGCAGCTTGTGGGCGGGGGCCACCCAAGAGACCCAGTACTTC. The variable domain in full, with the rest retrieved from reference TRBV7-3 and TRBJ2-5, is GAGVSQTPSNKVTEKGKYVELRCDPISGHTALYWYRQSLGQGPEFLIYFQGTGAADDSGLPNDRFFAVRPEGSVSTLKIQRTERGDSAVYLCASSLWAGATQETQYFGPGTRLLVL.

The chain joins TRBV15 to TRBJ1-2; perhaps TRBD1 as D (6 bases). The V and J ends lost 3 bases and 6 bases respectively, with 8 bases between them. The CDR3 spans 12 residues. The germline V gene encodes CDR1 LNHNV and CDR2 YYDKDF (reference sequence). CDR3 amino acids: CATSSDRNGYTF. The CDR3 DNA sequence: TGTGCCACCAGCAGTGACAGGAATGGCTACACCTTC.

V is TRBV9 and J is TRBJ1-2; D might be TRBD1 (6 bases). Germline values: CDR1 SGDLS, CDR2 YYNGEE. The CDR3 length is 14 residues. The V end lost 1 base, the J end lost 7 bases, and 14 bases lay between the germline ends. This chain's CDR3 is CASSVLGGISGYTF. The CDR3 nucleotides are TGTGCCAGCAGCGTATTAGGGGGAATAAGTGGCTACACCTTC.

The chain is built from TRBV5-6 and TRBJ1-2, with TRBD1 matching 7 bases. V lost 0 bases, J lost 3 bases, and 5 bases stayed unmatched. The CDR3 sequence is 15 residues long. Per the germline V gene, CDR1 is SGHDT and CDR2 is YYEEEE. CDR3 bases: TGTGCCAGCAGCTTGGATCCAGGGGGTCACTATGGCTACACCTTC. Protein: CASSLDPGGHYGYTF.

The chain carries TRBV12-3 or TRBV12-4 and TRBJ1-2; 7 bases match TRBD1. The CDR3 contains 12 residues. V lost 6 bases to trimming and J lost 7 bases; unmatched junction nucleotides: 5. The CDR3 DNA sequence: TGTGCCAGCAGCCAGGGGGGCACTGGCTACACCTTC. Amino acids: CASSQGGTGYTF.

This clone appeared a single time. The genes are TRBV4-2 and TRBJ2-3; unclear D gene. The V end was cut by 2 bases, the J end by 4 bases, with 13 bases between. Germline CDR1 is LGHNA and CDR2 is YNFKEQ. This CDR3 contains 15 residues. CDR3: CASSQSPLEADTQYF. DNA of the CDR3: TGTGCCAGCAGCCAAAGTCCCCTAGAAGCAGATACGCAGTATTTT.

The chain combines TRBV2 with TRBJ1-1, with D possibly matching TRBD1 (5 bases). V dropped 3 bases and J dropped 0 bases, with 5 bases sitting between them. CDR1 and CDR2 (germline): SNHLY, FYNNEI. The CDR3 consists of 13 residues. CDR3 in amino acids: CASSETVNTEAFF. The CDR3 DNA sequence: TGTGCCAGCAGTGAGACAGTGAACACTGAAGCTTTCTTT.

This chain joins TRBV7-9 and TRBJ1-2; 8 nucleotides line up with TRBD1. The J segment lost 8 bases and the V segment lost 1 base, leaving 9 bases of the junction unmatched. The CDR3 is made up of 15 amino acids. Germline CDR1 and CDR2: SEHNR and FQNEAQ (reference sequence). CDR3 bases: TGTGCCAGCAGCTTAGAGGGGGACAGGACGGGAGGCTACACCTTC. This gives the protein CASSLEGDRTGGYTF. The full variable domain, in which reference TRBV7-9 and TRBJ1-2 provide the parts outside the CDR3, is DTGVSQNPRHKITKRGQNVTFRCDPISEHNRLYWYRQTLGQGPEFLTYFQNEAQLEKSRLLSDRFSAERPKGSFSTLEIQRTEQGDSAMYLCASSLEGDRTGGYTFGSGTRLTVV.

The chain employs TRBV20-1 and TRBJ1-1; D ambiguous. Germline V gene data show CDR1 as DFQATT and CDR2 as SNEGSKA (reference sequence). Trimming cost V 3 bases and J 4 bases, with 9 bases left between them. The CDR3 runs 12 residues. The CDR3 DNA reads as TGCAGTGCTAGTCGTACGGGCACTGAAGCTTTCTTT. This sequence encodes CSASRTGTEAFF.

This clone has a count of ten or more. The chain carries TRBV2 and TRBJ2-7; D is unclear. Germline CDR1 SNHLY, CDR2 FYNNEI. Trimming shortened V by 1 base and J by 2 bases, and 18 bases separated the two germline ends. The CDR3 is 17 amino acids. The chain's CDR3 is CASSEGVGSSRAYEQYF. DNA for the CDR3: TGTGCCAGCAGTGAAGGGGTAGGCTCCTCTCGGGCCTACGAGCAGTACTTC. Together with reference TRBV2 and TRBJ2-7, the CDR3 gives the full variable domain: EPEVTQTPSHQVTQMGQEVILRCVPISNHLYFYWYRQILGQKVEFLVSFYNNEISEKSEIFDDQFSVERPDGSNFTLKIRSTKLEDSAMYFCASSEGVGSSRAYEQYFGPGTRLTVT.

The chain employs TRBV6-1 and TRBJ1-2, with D uncertain. V was pared by 1 base and J by 7 bases, with 10 bases between. Germline loops: CDR1 MNHNS, CDR2 SASEGT. The CDR3 extends over 13 amino acids. The DNA for the CDR3 is TGTGCCAGCAGTGAAGTCCGGGGAACTGGCTACACCTTC. Its translation: CASSEVRGTGYTF.

The rearrangement uses TRBV7-2 and TRBJ1-1; D may be TRBD1 (5 bases). Trimming pared 5 bases from V and 4 bases from J, leaving 11 bases between. CDR3 size: 13 residues. The germline V gene encodes CDR1 SGHTA and CDR2 FQGNSA. In DNA form, the CDR3 reads TGTGCCAGCAGCCAACAGGTTTCCACTGAAGCTTTCTTT. It yields the protein CASSQQVSTEAFF.

In its sample, this clone was seen a few times. The rearrangement links TRBV4-2 to TRBJ2-5; 7 bases are a match to TRBD2. The CDR3 length is 16 residues. Per the germline V gene, CDR1 is LGHNA and CDR2 is YNFKEQ. Germline trimming cut 0 bases from V and 1 base from J; bases unmatched to any gene: 5. The CDR3 bases are TGTGCCAGCAGCCAAGATCAAGCTAGCGGCCAAGAGACCCAGTACTTC. The encoded protein is CASSQDQASGQETQYF.

The CDR3 sequence: CASSTGGNSPLHF. The DNA of the CDR3 is TGTGCCAGCTCGACAGGGGGTAATTCACCCCTCCACTTT. This chain joins TRBV7-3 and TRBJ1-6; 9 nucleotides line up with TRBD1. The CDR3 runs 13 residues. Per the germline V gene, CDR1 is SGHTA and CDR2 is FQGTGA. V lost 8 bases, J lost 6 bases, and 2 bases stayed unmatched.

This chain uses TRBV11-1 with TRBJ2-1; 10 bases fit TRBD2. Germline CDR1 SGHAT, CDR2 FQDESV (reference sequence). The CDR3 contains 15 residues. V was clipped by 4 bases and J by 5 bases; unmatched bases: 5. The CDR3 bases are TGTGCCAGCAGCTCACGGACTAGCGGTAACAATGAGCAGTTCTTC. Translating it yields CASSSRTSGNNEQFF.

The rearrangement links TRBV3-1 (or the pseudogene TRBV3-2) to TRBJ2-1; 7 bases match TRBD1. V trimming: 1 base; J trimming: 9 bases; junction bases outside the gene matches: 6. There are 14 residues in the CDR3. Germline loops: CDR1 LGHDT, CDR2 YNNKEL (reference sequence). The CDR3 bases are TGTGCCAGCAGCCAAGCCCTCGAGGGGGCTGAGCAGTTCTTC. This gives the protein CASSQALEGAEQFF.

This chain uses TRBV2 with TRBJ1-6; maybe TRBD1 (6 bases). In germline, CDR1 is SNHLY, CDR2 FYNNEI. The CDR3 contains 14 residues. Trimming left V 5 bases short and J 8 bases short, with 13 bases between. The CDR3 loop is CASSIGQKDSPLHF. The CDR3 bases are TGTGCCAGCAGTATAGGACAGAAGGATTCACCCCTCCACTTT.

This clone was counted at least ten times. The V gene is TRBV19, the J gene TRBJ2-5, with a weak D call TRBD1 (6 bases). The germline gives CDR1 LNHDA, CDR2 SQIVND (reference sequence). V lost 4 bases to trimming and J lost 2 bases, with 17 bases between them. The CDR3 is made up of 16 amino acids. The DNA for the CDR3 is TGTGCCAGTAGTACCCAAGGGTCACAGGGTCAAGAGACCCAGTACTTC. Translation gives CASSTQGSQGQETQYF.

This clone has more than one count but fewer than ten. The genes are TRBV29-1 and TRBJ1-5; 7 nucleotides align to TRBD1. V gave up 7 bases and J gave up 5 bases; unmatched junction bases: 8. This CDR3 is built from 13 residues. CDR1 and CDR2 from the germline V gene are SQVTM and ANQGSEA. CDR3 nucleotides: TGCAGCGGAGGGGGCGGCTCGGATCAGCCCCAGCATTTT. It yields the protein CSGGGGSDQPQHF. Supplemented by reference TRBV29-1 and TRBJ1-5, the full variable domain reads SAVISQKPSRDICQRGTSLTIQCQVDSQVTMMFWYRQQPGQSLTLIATANQGSEATYESGFVIDKFPISRPNLTFSTLTVSNMSPEDSSIYLCSGGGGSDQPQHFGDGTRLSIL.

Only a few counts were recorded for this clone. The V and J genes are TRBV9 and TRBJ2-1, with D possibly matching TRBD1 (5 bases). CDR3 length: 15 residues. CDR1 is SGDLS, CDR2 YYNGEE, per germline. V lost 0 bases and J lost 4, with 11 bases in between. In nucleotides, the CDR3 is TGTGCCAGCAGCGTAGACGGAAGGGGATACAATGAGCAGTTCTTC. Its protein is CASSVDGRGYNEQFF.

This chain links TRBV6-4 with TRBJ2-2, with unresolved D. Trimming stripped 6 bases from V and 2 bases from J, with 10 bases between. The CDR3 contains 14 residues. Germline values: CDR1 MRHNA, CDR2 SNTAGT. The CDR3 spells CASRLGVNTGELFF. Written as DNA, the CDR3 is TGTGCCAGCAGGCTTGGAGTTAACACCGGGGAGCTGTTTTTT.

This clone was observed a handful of times. The rearrangement joins TRBV9 to TRBJ2-3; the D is unclear. With 0 bases removed from V and 5 bases from J, the gap between germline ends came to 13 bases. The germline CDR1 and CDR2 sequences are SGDLS and YYNGEE. The CDR3 has 15 residues. CDR3 DNA: TGTGCCAGCAGCGTAGCCCTCCCCAGTCAAGATACGCAGTATTTT. Its translation is CASSVALPSQDTQYF.

The CDR3 protein is CASSLGGLSTGELFF. CDR3 sequence (DNA): TGTGCCAGCAGCTTAGGGGGCCTGAGCACCGGGGAGCTGTTTTTT. The chain carries TRBV7-9 and TRBJ2-2; a weak D match, TRBD1 (5 bases). V was shortened by 1 base and J by 4 bases, with 10 bases between the two germline ends. The CDR3 is 15 amino acids. Germline V gene sequence: CDR1 SEHNR, CDR2 FQNEAQ (reference sequence). The variable domain in full, with the rest retrieved from reference TRBV7-9 and TRBJ2-2, is DTGVSQNPRHKITKRGQNVTFRCDPISEHNRLYWYRQTLGQGPEFLTYFQNEAQLEKSRLLSDRFSAERPKGSFSTLEIQRTEQGDSAMYLCASSLGGLSTGELFFGEGSRLTVL.

V gene TRBV12-3 or TRBV12-4 combines with J gene TRBJ1-3, with D unresolved. The DNA end is a closer match to TRBJ2-2, so the J assignment may be wrong. The CDR3 consists of 11 residues. CDR3 sequence reads: CASSPLGELFF. CDR3 nucleotide sequence: TGTGCCAGCAGTCCACTTGGGGAGCTGTTTTTT.

In DNA form, the CDR3 reads TGCAGCGTGTCGGTTGGGGCAACAGGGGGCCGGGAGCAGTTCTTC. Amino acid sequence: CSVSVGATGGREQFF. The rearrangement uses TRBV29-1 and TRBJ2-1; 9 bases agree with TRBD1. This CDR3 is built from 15 residues. Germline assignment: CDR1 SQVTM and CDR2 ANQGSEA. V trimming: 6 bases; J trimming: 10 bases; junction bases outside the gene matches: 16.

This chain joins TRBV5-1 and TRBJ2-6; D gene ambiguous. CDR3 length equals 17 residues. Germline V gene sequence: CDR1 SGHRS, CDR2 YFSETQ. V lost 3 bases, J lost 0 bases, and 13 bases lay in between. DNA for the CDR3: TGCGCCAGCAGCTCTACGACTCGGCCCTCTGGGGCCAACGTCCTGACTTTC. Residues: CASSSTTRPSGANVLTF.

This clone was detected only a few times. The chain links TRBV6-5 to TRBJ1-2; 9 bases match TRBD1. The CDR3 spans 12 residues. Germline V gene lookup returns CDR1 MNHEY and CDR2 SVGAGI. V shed 6 bases and J 6 bases; nucleotides not matched to a gene: 2. CDR3 DNA sequence: TGTGCCAGCAGGCGGACAGGGGATGGCTACACCTTC. Its translation is CASRRTGDGYTF.

The V and J genes are TRBV19 and TRBJ1-5; possible D gene TRBD1, 5 bases. This CDR3 region has 16 residues. Trimming removed 10 bases at V and 1 base at J, with 20 bases between. Germline V gives CDR1 LNHDA, CDR2 SQIVND (reference sequence). The DNA for the CDR3 is TGTGCCAACAAATATGGGGGGTCTTCGAGCAATCAGCCCCAGCATTTT. Its protein is CANKYGGSSSNQPQHF.

This chain joins TRBV7-2 and TRBJ2-1; unclear D gene. Germline V lookup: CDR1 SGHTA, CDR2 FQGNSA. The CDR3 is 15 amino acids. V was shortened by 5 bases and J by 10 bases, with 21 bases between the two germline ends. CDR3 region: CASSPSGIAASEQFF. In nucleotides, the CDR3 is TGTGCCAGCAGCCCCTCGGGTATCGCGGCCTCAGAGCAGTTCTTC. The variable domain in full, with the rest retrieved from reference TRBV7-2 and TRBJ2-1, is GAGVSQSPSNKVTEKGKDVELRCDPISGHTALYWYRQSLGQGLEFLIYFQGNSAPDKSGLPSDRFSAERTGGSVSTLTIQRTQQEDSAVYLCASSPSGIAASEQFFGPGTRLTVL.